Presented here are 14 T cell receptor beta chains from one specimen sequenced in a study of memory CD8 T cells in hepatitis C reinfection. The time point denotes: pre-reinfection, 55 to 20 weeks before reinfection detection. Sorted cells were sequenced directly ex vivo without any in vitro expansion. Measured with immunoSEQ multiplex PCR; TCRdb has only the in-frame clones, and not every one. This table has 50,000 or so clones, 89% appearing once. Sequenced sample: naive CD8+ T cells sorted from blood. These receptors all stem from a man younger than 35 with hepatitis C virus infection.

The CDR3 DNA follows: TGCGCCAGCAGCTTAGGGACAGGGCTTCACGAGCAGTACGTC. This codes for CASSLGTGLHEQYV. The chain recombines TRBV5-1 with TRBJ2-7; 9 nucleotides match TRBD1. V was pared by 2 bases and J by 5 bases, with 5 bases of the junction left unmatched. Germline assignment: CDR1 SGHRS and CDR2 YFSETQ. This CDR3 has 14 residues.

The V call is TRBV29-1, the J call TRBJ2-1; TRBD2 aligns across 11 bases. Germline values: CDR1 SQVTM, CDR2 ANQGSEA. This CDR3 has 16 residues. The junction had 8 bases not matched to a gene; V was cut back by 0 bases and J by 7 bases. Here the CDR3 DNA reads TGCAGCGTTGAAGATACACTAGCGGGAGTTGAGAATGAGCAGTTCTTC. Protein product: CSVEDTLAGVENEQFF.

This chain connects TRBV6-5 to TRBJ1-1; D call uncertain. The CDR3 length is 13 residues. Germline V gene sequence: CDR1 MNHEY, CDR2 SVGAGI. The V end was cut by 5 bases, the J end by 1 base, with 8 bases between. The CDR3 coding sequence is TGTGCCAGCAGTCCAGGCTGGAACACTGAAGCTTTCTTT. Protein sequence: CASSPGWNTEAFF.

The chain couples TRBV10-3 to TRBJ2-5; 11 nucleotides line up with TRBD2. Germline loops: CDR1 ENHRY, CDR2 SYGVKD. With V trimmed by 6 bases and J by 3 bases, 3 bases remained unmatched. This CDR3 contains 14 residues. The CDR3 is CAIRGTSGEETQYF. CDR3 in DNA: TGTGCCATCAGAGGGACTAGCGGCGAAGAGACCCAGTACTTC.

The V gene is TRBV9, the J gene TRBJ2-3; 7 bases map to TRBD2. This CDR3 comprises 17 residues. CDR1 is SGDLS, CDR2 YYNGEE, per germline. After removal of 3 bases from V and 0 bases from J, the junction contained 10 bases not matched to a gene. In nucleotides, the CDR3 is TGTGCCAGCAGCGAAGCCCCCCTTAGCGGGAGCACAGATACGCAGTATTTT. Translation gives CASSEAPLSGSTDTQYF.

Concerning this clone itself: Germline and junction disagree at one end, which may indicate a read error. The V and J genes are TRBV2 and TRBJ2-5, with D tentatively TRBD1 (6 bases). The germline V gene has CDR1 SNHLY and CDR2 FYNNEI. The CDR3 is made up of 16 amino acids. CDR3 in DNA: TGTGCCAGCAGTGGCCGCATGGGGGCCCTAAAAGAGGCCCAGTACTTC. Residues: CASSGRMGALKEAQYF.

The V gene is TRBV6-5, the J gene TRBJ2-7; D uncertain. Germline V gene sequence: CDR1 MNHEY, CDR2 SVGAGI. V was pared by 0 bases and J by 2 bases, with 11 bases between. This CDR3 has 15 residues. Written as DNA, the CDR3 is TGTGCCAGCAGTTACTCGATTAACAGTGCCTACGAGCAGTACTTC. The encoded protein is CASSYSINSAYEQYF.

The CDR3 loop reads CASTSGSAPSNQPQHF. The CDR3 nucleotides read TGTGCCAGCACCTCAGGGTCGGCACCTAGCAATCAGCCCCAGCATTTT. The chain combines TRBV5-6 with TRBJ1-5, with D maybe TRBD1 (5 bases). Germline V gene sequence: CDR1 SGHDT, CDR2 YYEEEE. The ends were cut back, 6 bases at V and 0 bases at J, with 16 bases in the middle. The CDR3 covers 16 residues.

V gene TRBV2 combines with J gene TRBJ2-1; 7 bases line up with TRBD1. The CDR3 sequence is 15 residues long. After removal of 4 bases from V and 0 bases from J, the junction contained 3 bases not matched to a gene. Germline CDR1 and CDR2: SNHLY and FYNNEI. CDR3 in amino acids: CASSGDSRSYNEQFF. CDR3 coding DNA: TGTGCCAGCAGTGGGGACAGCCGCTCCTACAATGAGCAGTTCTTC.

This clone was detected a few times. This chain connects TRBV27 to TRBJ2-7, with D perhaps matching TRBD2 (6 bases). CDR1 and CDR2 from the germline V gene are MNHEY and SMNVEV (reference sequence). The CDR3 totals 15 residues. Trimming took off 4 bases at V and 4 bases at J, with 17 bases between the two ends. This CDR3 reads CASSSDGTGYYEQYF. The CDR3 DNA follows: TGTGCCAGCAGTTCGGACGGGACTGGGTATTACGAGCAGTACTTC.

The chain employs TRBV28 and TRBJ2-7; perhaps TRBD1 as D (6 bases). Germline V lookup: CDR1 MDHEN, CDR2 SYDVKM. Trimming stripped 6 bases from V and 2 bases from J, with 14 bases between. The CDR3 has 14 residues. This chain's CDR3 is CASSHLGAAYEQYV. The DNA for the CDR3 is TGTGCCAGCAGCCACCTGGGGGCGGCCTACGAGCAGTACGTC.

V is TRBV7-9 and J is TRBJ2-7; 8 bases are shared with TRBD2. The length of the CDR3 is 15 residues. The J segment lost 7 bases and the V segment lost 4 bases, leaving 12 bases of the junction unmatched. Per germline, CDR1 SEHNR and CDR2 FQNEAQ (reference sequence). CDR3 bases: TGTGCCAGCAGCTCTGAGCGGGAGCTTTCAGGAGAGCAGTACTTC. It yields the protein CASSSERELSGEQYF.

This sequence joins TRBV4-3 and TRBJ2-3; D is possibly TRBD2 (6 bases). The CDR3 has 14 residues. With 0 bases removed from V and 5 bases from J, the gap between germline ends came to 9 bases. In germline, CDR1 is LGHNA, CDR2 YSLEER. This chain's CDR3 is CASSQDRGLDTQYF. Here the CDR3 DNA reads TGCGCCAGCAGCCAAGACCGGGGGTTAGATACGCAGTATTTT.

V is TRBV9 and J is TRBJ2-1; weak D call: TRBD1 (6 bases). The V end was cut by 0 bases, the J end by 4 bases, with 11 bases between. This CDR3 spans 15 amino acids. Germline loops: CDR1 SGDLS, CDR2 YYNGEE. CDR3 sequence: CASSVEAGEYNEQFF. CDR3 in DNA: TGTGCCAGCAGCGTAGAAGCAGGGGAATACAATGAGCAGTTCTTC.